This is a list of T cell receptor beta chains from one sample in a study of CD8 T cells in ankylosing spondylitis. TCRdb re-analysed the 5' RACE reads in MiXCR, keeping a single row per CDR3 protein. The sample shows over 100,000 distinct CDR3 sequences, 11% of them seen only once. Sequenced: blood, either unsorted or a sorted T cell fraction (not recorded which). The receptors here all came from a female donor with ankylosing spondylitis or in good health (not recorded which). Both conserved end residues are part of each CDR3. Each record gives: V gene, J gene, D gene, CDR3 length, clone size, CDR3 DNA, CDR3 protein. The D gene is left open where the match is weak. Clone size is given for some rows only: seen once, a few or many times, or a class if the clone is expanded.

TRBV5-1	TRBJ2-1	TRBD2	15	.	TGCGCCAGCAGCGTTACTAGCGTCACCTACAATGAGCAGTTCTTC	CASSVTSVTYNEQFF
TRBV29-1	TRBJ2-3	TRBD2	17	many	TGCAGCGTTGAAGATGCGAGCGGGAGGGGTCCAGCAGATACGCAGTATTTT	CSVEDASGRGPADTQYF
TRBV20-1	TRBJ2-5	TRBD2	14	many	TGCAGTGCCCGACTAGCGGGCTTGCAAGAGACCCAGTACTTC	CSARLAGLQETQYF
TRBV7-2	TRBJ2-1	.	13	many	TGTGCCAGCAGCTTAGTGAGGGTTGGTGAGCAGTTCTTC	CASSLVRVGEQFF
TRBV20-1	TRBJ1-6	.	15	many	TGCAGTGCTAGAGACCCGACAGCCGTTAATTCACCCCTCCACTTT	CSARDPTAVNSPLHF
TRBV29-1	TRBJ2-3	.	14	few	TGCAGCGTTTTCAAGACCACTGGCACAGATACGCAGTATTTT	CSVFKTTGTDTQYF
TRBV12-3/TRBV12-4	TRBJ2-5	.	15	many	TGTGCCAGCAGTTTGCCAGGTATCGGCCAAGAGACCCAGTACTTC	CASSLPGIGQETQYF
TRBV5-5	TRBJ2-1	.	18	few	TGTGCCAGCAGCCCCACCCCGATCACACACAGCATCAACAATGAGCAGTTCTTC	CASSPTPITHSINNEQFF
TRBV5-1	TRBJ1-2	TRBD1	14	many	TGCGCCAGCAGCTTACAGGGGGCAGAATATGGCTACACCTTC	CASSLQGAEYGYTF
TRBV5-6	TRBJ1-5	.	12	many	TGTGCCAGCAGCTGGGGCAATCAGCCCCAGCATTTT	CASSWGNQPQHF
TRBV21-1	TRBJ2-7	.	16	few	TGTGCCAGCAGCAAAGGAAGTCAGGGGGCGGCCTACGAGCAGTACTTC	CASSKGSQGAAYEQYF
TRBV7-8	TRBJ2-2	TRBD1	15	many	TGTGCCAGCAGCCCCGGGACAGGTCGAACCGGGGAGCTGTTTTTT	CASSPGTGRTGELFF
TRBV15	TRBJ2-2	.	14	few	TGTGCCACCAGCAGGGTTGAGGGGCTCGGGGAGCTGTTTTTT	CATSRVEGLGELFF
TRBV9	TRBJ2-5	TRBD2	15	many	TGTGCCAGCAGCCCGCGGCAGCGGGGTCAAGAGACCCAGTACTTC	CASSPRQRGQETQYF
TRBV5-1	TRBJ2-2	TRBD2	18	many	TGCGCCAGCAGCTTGGTGTTACTAGCGGGGGAGAGCACCGGGGAGCTGTTTTTT	CASSLVLLAGESTGELFF
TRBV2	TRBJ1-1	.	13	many	TGTGCCAGCAGGCCCACAGGGAACACTGAAGCTTTCTTT	CASRPTGNTEAFF
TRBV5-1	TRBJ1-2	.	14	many	TGCGCCAGCAGCTTGGACGGCGGAAGGCCCGGCTACACCTTC	CASSLDGGRPGYTF
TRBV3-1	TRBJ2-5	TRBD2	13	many	TGTGCCAGCAGCCAAGCTTTGGGGGGGGGCCAGTACTTC	CASSQALGGGQYF
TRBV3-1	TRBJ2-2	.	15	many	TGTGCCAGCAGCCTGACAGGAATCAACACCGGGGAGCTGTTTTTT	CASSLTGINTGELFF
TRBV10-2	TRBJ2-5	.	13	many	TGCGCCAGCAGTGAGTCGTATAGGACCCCCCATTACTTC	CASSESYRTPHYF
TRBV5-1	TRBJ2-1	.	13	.	TGCGCCAGCAGCGGCACCGTAAGGAATGAGCAGTTCTTC	CASSGTVRNEQFF
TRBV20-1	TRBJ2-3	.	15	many	TGCAGTGCTCCGGAGACTAGTCCCCGCACAGATACGCAGTATTTT	CSAPETSPRTDTQYF
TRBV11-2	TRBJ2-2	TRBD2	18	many	TGTGCCAGCAGCCCACGGACTAGCGGGTGGATGAACACCGGGGAGCTGTTTTTT	CASSPRTSGWMNTGELFF
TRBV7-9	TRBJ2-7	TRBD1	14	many	TGTGCCAGCAGCTTATTCGGGACAGAGTACGAGCAGTACTTC	CASSLFGTEYEQYF
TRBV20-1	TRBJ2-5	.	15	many	TGCAGTGCTAGAGGCCTTCGGGACTACCAAGAGACCCAGTACTTC	CSARGLRDYQETQYF
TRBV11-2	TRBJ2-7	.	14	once	TGTGCCAGCAGCTTAGGGGACGGACCCTACGAGCAGTACTTC	CASSLGDGPYEQYF
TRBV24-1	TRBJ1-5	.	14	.	TGTGCCACCAGTGATTCCGGGGGTGGGCAGCCCCAGCATTTT	CATSDSGGGQPQHF
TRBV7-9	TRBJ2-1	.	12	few	TGTGCCAGCAGCTTTGGGGCTAGGGAGCAGTTCTTC	CASSFGAREQFF
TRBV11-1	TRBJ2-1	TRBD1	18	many	TGTGCCAGCAGCCTCCGACCAGGACAGGGGAAATCCTACAATGAGCAGTTCTTC	CASSLRPGQGKSYNEQFF
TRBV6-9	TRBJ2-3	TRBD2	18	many	TGTGCCAGGGTCGGAGCGGGAGGGCCGTGGGGCCTCGCAGATACGCAGTATTTT	CARVGAGGPWGLADTQYF
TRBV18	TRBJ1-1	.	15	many	TGTGCCAGCTCACCACTCAACAGGCGGGACACTGAAGCTTTCTTT	CASSPLNRRDTEAFF
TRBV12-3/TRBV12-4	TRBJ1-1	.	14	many	TGTGCCAGCAGTTTGGGCACCTACGAAACTGAAGCTTTCTTT	CASSLGTYETEAFF
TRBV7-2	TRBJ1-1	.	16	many	TGTGCCAGCAGCCCTGGACAGCTCCTAATGAACACTGAAGCTTTCTTT	CASSPGQLLMNTEAFF
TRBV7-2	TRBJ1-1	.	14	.	TGTGCCAGCAGCTTAGATTTGAGTCGGGTGCAAGCTTTCTTT	CASSLDLSRVQAFF
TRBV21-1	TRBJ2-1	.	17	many	TGTGCCAGCAGCAAGTCCCTATCAGTCAGCTCCTACAATGAGCAGTTCTTC	CASSKSLSVSSYNEQFF
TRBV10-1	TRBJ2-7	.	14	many	TGCGCCAGCAGTGAGTACAGGGATTCCTACGAGCAGTACTTC	CASSEYRDSYEQYF
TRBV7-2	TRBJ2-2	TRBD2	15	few	TGTGCCAGCAGCTTAGCGGGGACTATTCCCGGGGAGCTGTTTTTT	CASSLAGTIPGELFF
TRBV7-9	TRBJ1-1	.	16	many	TGTGCCAGCAGCTTTGGGACCGGGACGGCCAACACTGAAGCTTTCTTT	CASSFGTGTANTEAFF
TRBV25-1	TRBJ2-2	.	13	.	TGTGCCAGCAGTTCCAGGGTCACCGGGGAGCTGTTTTTT	CASSSRVTGELFF
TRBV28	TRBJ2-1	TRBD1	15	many	TGTGCCAGCAGTTTAGGGGACAGGGCCTACAATGAGCAGTTCTTC	CASSLGDRAYNEQFF
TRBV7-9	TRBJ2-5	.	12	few	TGTGCCAGCAGCTTCTTTCAAGAGACCCAGTACTTC	CASSFFQETQYF
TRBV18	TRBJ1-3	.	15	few	TGTGCCAGCTCACCACCGGGACTCGGAGGAAACACCATATATTTT	CASSPPGLGGNTIYF
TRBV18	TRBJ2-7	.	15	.	TGTGCCAGCTCACCGCGGACGGCGACGGCCTACGAGCAGTACTTC	CASSPRTATAYEQYF
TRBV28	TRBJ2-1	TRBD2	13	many	TGTGCCAGCACCCTCGGAGCGGGGAAGGAGCAGTTCTTC	CASTLGAGKEQFF